These T cell receptor beta chains were read from a single sample in a study of T cells in Graves' hyperthyroidism and ophthalmopathy. TCRdb reanalysed the multiplex PCR reads using MiXCR and keeps one entry per CDR3 protein. Of about 200,000 distinct CDR3 sequences in the sample, around a sixth are singletons; the top ten hold over 45%. The sequencing input was blood. These receptors were obtained from a woman between 45 and 65 years old with Graves' hyperthyroidism. Each CDR3 is given with its conserved first and last residue. The order of the fields is V gene, D gene, clone size, J gene, CDR3 protein, CDR3 DNA. The D gene is left open where the match is weak. Part of the rows lack a size; the others show once, few, many or a class for expanded clones.

>TRBV6-2/TRBV6-3|TRBD2|-|TRBJ2-5
CASSVGSGTQETQYF
TGTGCCAGCAGTGTTGGTAGCGGGACCCAAGAGACCCAGTACTTC
>TRBV7-2|TRBD1|few|TRBJ2-5
CASSLGQGWETQYF
TGTGCCAGCAGCTTAGGACAGGGTTGGGAGACCCAGTACTTC
>TRBV12-3/TRBV12-4|TRBD1|many|TRBJ1-1
CASSRTGVNTEAFF
TGTGCCAGCAGTCGGACAGGGGTAAACACTGAAGCTTTCTTT
>TRBV12-5|-|many|TRBJ1-2
CASGLVVSRQEANYGYTF
TGTGCTAGTGGTTTGGTAGTGAGTCGACAGGAGGCTAACTATGGCTACACCTTC
>TRBV28|-|few|TRBJ1-5
CAGGGGILQPQHF
TGTGCCGGGGGCGGGGGCATTTTACAGCCCCAGCATTTT
>TRBV10-3|-|-|TRBJ1-4
CAISAGTEEKLFF
TGTGCCATCAGTGCCGGGACCGAAGAAAAACTGTTTTTT
>TRBV20-1|TRBD1|many|TRBJ2-7
CSARGGGQGYYEQYF
TGCAGTGCTAGAGGAGGGGGACAGGGATACTACGAGCAGTACTTC
>TRBV7-2|-|many|TRBJ1-2
CASSRGGGGGYTF
TGTGCCAGCAGCCGGGGGGGGGGTGGAGGCTACACCTTC
>TRBV12-3/TRBV12-4|-|many|TRBJ2-7
CASSFDNGGNEQYF
TGTGCCAGCAGTTTTGATAATGGGGGCAACGAGCAGTACTTC
>TRBV30|-|many|TRBJ2-1
CAWSVGSLRGEQFF
TGTGCCTGGAGTGTCGGCAGCCTTCGGGGTGAGCAGTTCTTC
>TRBV20-1|TRBD2|many|TRBJ2-2
CSARGLAGSGELFF
TGCAGTGCTAGGGGACTAGCGGGTTCCGGGGAGCTGTTTTTT
>TRBV24-1|-|few|TRBJ1-3
CATRDTLSGNTIYF
TGTGCCACGCGGGACACCCTCTCTGGAAACACCATATATTTT
>TRBV7-9|TRBD1|many|TRBJ2-7
CASSSRDRAYEQYF
TGTGCCAGCAGCTCAAGGGACAGGGCCTACGAGCAGTACTTC
>TRBV5-1|-|-|TRBJ2-6
CASSAQGSGANVLTF
TGCGCCAGCAGCGCTCAGGGGTCTGGGGCCAACGTCCTGACTTTC
>TRBV2|TRBD2|few|TRBJ2-1
CASTRLAGNYNEQFF
TGTGCCAGCACCAGACTAGCGGGAAATTACAATGAGCAGTTCTTC
>TRBV20-1|TRBD2|many|TRBJ2-3
CSARVVAGATDTQYF
TGCAGTGCTAGAGTAGTAGCGGGAGCCACAGATACGCAGTATTTT
>TRBV19|-|-|TRBJ2-7
CASSMRDPIYEQYF
TGTGCCAGTAGTATGCGGGACCCGATCTACGAGCAGTACTTC